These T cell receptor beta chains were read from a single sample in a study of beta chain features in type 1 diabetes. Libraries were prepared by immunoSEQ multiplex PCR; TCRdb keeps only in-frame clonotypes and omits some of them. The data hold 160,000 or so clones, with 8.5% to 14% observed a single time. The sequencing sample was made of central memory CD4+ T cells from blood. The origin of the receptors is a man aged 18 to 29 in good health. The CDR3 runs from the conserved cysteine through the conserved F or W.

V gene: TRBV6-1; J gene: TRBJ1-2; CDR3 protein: CASSTGARYGYTF
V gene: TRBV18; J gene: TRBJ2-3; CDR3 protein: CASSPGPRPRRTDTQYF
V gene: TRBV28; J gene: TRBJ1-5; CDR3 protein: CASSWQRNQPQHF
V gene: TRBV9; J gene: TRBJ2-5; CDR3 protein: CASSVTGAGQETQYF
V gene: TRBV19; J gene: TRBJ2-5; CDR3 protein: CASSFSVLQTQYF
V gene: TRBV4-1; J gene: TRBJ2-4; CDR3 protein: CASSQDPETKSLAKNIQYF
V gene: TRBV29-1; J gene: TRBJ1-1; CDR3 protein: CSVGWAGNTEAFF
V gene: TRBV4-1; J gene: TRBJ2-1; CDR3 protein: CASSQEGLAGPYNEQFF
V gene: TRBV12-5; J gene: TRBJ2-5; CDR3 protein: CASARQTGETQYF
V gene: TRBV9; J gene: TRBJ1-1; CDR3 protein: CASSVESGTEAFF
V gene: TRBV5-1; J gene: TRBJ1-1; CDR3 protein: CASSLGTGGTAFF
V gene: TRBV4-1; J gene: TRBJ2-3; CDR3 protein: CASSQDGTSGDTQYF
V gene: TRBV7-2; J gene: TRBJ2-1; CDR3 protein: CASSLGGTNNEQFF
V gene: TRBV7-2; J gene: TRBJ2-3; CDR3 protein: CASSLRGKSTDTQYF
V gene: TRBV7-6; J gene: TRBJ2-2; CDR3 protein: CASSLEPSNTGELFF
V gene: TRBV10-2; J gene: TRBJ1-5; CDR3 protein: CASRTGDQPQHF
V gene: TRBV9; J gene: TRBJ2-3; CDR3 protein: CASSPRRDLSTDTQYF
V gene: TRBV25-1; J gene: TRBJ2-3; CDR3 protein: CASSAAGTGSDTQYF
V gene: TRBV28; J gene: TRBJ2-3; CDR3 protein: CASTDRTDTQYF
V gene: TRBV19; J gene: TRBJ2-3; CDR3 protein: CATRQSATDTQYF
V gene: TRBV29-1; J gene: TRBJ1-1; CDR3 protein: CSGVVGRSTEAFF
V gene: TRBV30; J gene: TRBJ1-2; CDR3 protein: CALNRRVTYGYTF
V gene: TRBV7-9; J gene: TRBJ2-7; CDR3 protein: CASSLEAWYEQYF
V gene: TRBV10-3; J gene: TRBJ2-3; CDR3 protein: CAIGLPPSDTQYF
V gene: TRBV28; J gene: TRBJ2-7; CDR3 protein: CASSLTDNEQYF
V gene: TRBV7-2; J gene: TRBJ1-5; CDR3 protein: CASSVRGLQPQHF
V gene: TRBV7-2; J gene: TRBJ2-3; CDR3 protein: CASSSQGYTDTQYF
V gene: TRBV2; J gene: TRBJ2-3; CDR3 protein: CAGRGDGTDTQYF
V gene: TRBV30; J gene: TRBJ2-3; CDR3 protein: CAWRPGPNTDTQYF
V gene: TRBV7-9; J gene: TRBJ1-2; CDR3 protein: CASSLDRAGGYTF
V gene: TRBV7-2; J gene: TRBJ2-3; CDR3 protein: CASRTDTQYF
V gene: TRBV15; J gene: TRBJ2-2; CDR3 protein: CATSRVTGGGELFF
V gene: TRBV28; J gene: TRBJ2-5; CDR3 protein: CASSFLALSLRTGATQYF
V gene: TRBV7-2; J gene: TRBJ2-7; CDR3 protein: CASGLYFEQYF
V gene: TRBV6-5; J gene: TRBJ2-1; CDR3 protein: CASSYSGRGEQFF
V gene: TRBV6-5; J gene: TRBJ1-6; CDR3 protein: CASSYRGLDSPLHF
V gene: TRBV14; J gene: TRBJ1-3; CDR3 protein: CASSQIGASNTIYF
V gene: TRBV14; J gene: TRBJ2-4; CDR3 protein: CASSQEGGKASIQYF
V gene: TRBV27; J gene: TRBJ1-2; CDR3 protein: CASSTAPNYGYTF
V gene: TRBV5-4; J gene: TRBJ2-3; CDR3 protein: CASSLGLAGGTDTQYF
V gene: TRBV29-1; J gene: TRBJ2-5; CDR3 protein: CSVAPQVQETQYF
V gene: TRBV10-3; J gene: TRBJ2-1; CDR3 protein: CAISDPGLAGDNEQFF
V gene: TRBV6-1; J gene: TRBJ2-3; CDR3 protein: CASTINTGTDTQYF
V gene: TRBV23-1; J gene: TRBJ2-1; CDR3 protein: CASSQSIRVSYNEQFF
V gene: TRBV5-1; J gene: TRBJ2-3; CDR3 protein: CASSLEGGFITDTQYF
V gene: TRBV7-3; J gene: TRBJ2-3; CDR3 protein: CASSLNVGPQYF